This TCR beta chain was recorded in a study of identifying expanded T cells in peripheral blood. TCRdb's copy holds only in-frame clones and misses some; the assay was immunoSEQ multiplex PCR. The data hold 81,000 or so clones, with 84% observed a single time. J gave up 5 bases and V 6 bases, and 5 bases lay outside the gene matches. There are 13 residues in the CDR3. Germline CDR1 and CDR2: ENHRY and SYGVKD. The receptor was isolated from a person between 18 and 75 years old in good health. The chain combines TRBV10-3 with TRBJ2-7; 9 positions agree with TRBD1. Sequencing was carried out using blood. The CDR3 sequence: CAISGDRANEQYF. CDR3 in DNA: TGTGCCATCAGCGGGGACAGGGCGAACGAGCAGTACTTC.